The clone carrying this T cell receptor beta chain appeared a single time. The length of the CDR3 is 17 residues. The germline V gene has CDR1 MNHEY and CDR2 SMNVEV (reference sequence). V shed 0 bases and J 7 bases; nucleotides not matched to a gene: 10. This sample is part of a study of technical replicates of blood from a handful of donors. TCRdb's table, derived via immunoSEQ multiplex PCR, lists solely in-frame clones and lacks some. Of roughly 80,000 clones listed, about 89% are singletons. What was sequenced was T cells isolated from PBMCs. The chain recombines TRBV27 with TRBJ2-7; 12 nucleotides align to TRBD1. The origin of this receptor is a human donor in good health. CDR3 nucleotide sequence: TGTGCCAGCAGTTTATCCTGGCCGGGACAGGGGGCGCGGGAGCAGTACTTC. Amino acids: CASSLSWPGQGAREQYF.